One sample yielded the 27 T cell receptor beta chains listed below, sequenced in a study of early T cells in non-severe SARS-CoV-2 infection. Using its own MiXCR run on the 5' RACE reads, TCRdb lists one record per CDR3 protein. There are about 81,000 distinct CDR3 sequences in the sample; roughly 6% occur only once, and roughly 8% lies in the top ten. The sample taken for sequencing was whole blood. All receptors derive from an adult who was a healthcare worker with PCR-confirmed SARS-CoV-2 infection or an uninfected control (not recorded which).

The table lists this clonotype with many counts. This sequence joins TRBV6-6 and TRBJ2-5, with 12 bases lining up with TRBD2. V was pared by 2 bases and J by 1 base, with 5 bases of the junction left unmatched. CDR3 length equals 17 residues. Germline CDR1 and CDR2: MNHNY and SVGAGI (reference sequence). CDR3 residues: CASSYDLTSGSQETQYF. Here the CDR3 DNA reads TGTGCCAGCAGTTACGACCTGACTAGCGGGAGCCAAGAGACCCAGTACTTC.

At least ten counts were recorded for this clonotype. J is TRBJ1-2 and V is TRBV7-9; D is possibly TRBD1 (6 bases). CDR1 is SEHNR and CDR2 is FQNEAQ in the germline V gene (reference sequence). This CDR3 spans 12 amino acids. V dropped 6 bases and J dropped 8 bases, with 13 bases sitting between them. The CDR3, as DNA: TGTGCCAGCAGGTGGGGACAAGGCGGCTACACCTTC. Translation gives CASRWGQGGYTF.

This clonotype has a handful of counts. This chain joins TRBV28 and TRBJ2-5; TRBD2 might be the D (7 bases). Germline V lookup: CDR1 MDHEN, CDR2 SYDVKM. The ends were cut back, 8 bases at V and 7 bases at J, with 11 bases in the middle. The CDR3 extends over 11 amino acids. CDR3 amino acids: CASGRGGTQYF. DNA of the CDR3: TGTGCCAGCGGTAGGGGGGGGACCCAGTACTTC.

The gene calls are TRBV7-2 and TRBJ2-3; 15 bases map to TRBD2. Germline trimming cut 0 bases from V and 0 bases from J; bases unmatched to any gene: 4. The CDR3 is 19 residues long. Germline CDR1 SGHTA, CDR2 FQGNSA. The CDR3: CASSLARGTSGRSTDTQYF. CDR3 DNA sequence: TGTGCCAGCAGCTTAGCGCGGGGGACTAGCGGGAGGAGCACAGATACGCAGTATTTT.

This clonotype came up a few times. The J gene is TRBJ2-3, the V gene TRBV20-1, with 12 bases that match TRBD2. CDR3 length: 14 residues. Germline V gene data show CDR1 as DFQATT and CDR2 as SNEGSKA (reference sequence). V lost 7 bases to trimming and J lost 3 bases; unmatched junction nucleotides: 5. The DNA for the CDR3 is TGCAGTGACCCCCTAGCGGGGGGGACAGATACGCAGTATTTT. Its protein product is CSDPLAGGTDTQYF.

This clonotype was seen many times. The genes are TRBV7-9 and TRBJ2-3, with 12 bases matching TRBD2. CDR3 length equals 18 residues. Germline CDR1 reads SEHNR; CDR2 reads FQNEAQ (reference sequence). Trimming cost V 4 bases and J 0 bases; bases outside gene matches: 8. Here the CDR3 reads CASSSYSGTSGSTDTQYF. The DNA for the CDR3 is TGTGCCAGCAGCTCCTATTCCGGGACTAGCGGGAGCACAGATACGCAGTATTTT.

This clonotype was recorded at least ten times. This chain joins TRBV6-2 or TRBV6-3 and TRBJ2-7; D is uncertain. CDR3 size: 13 residues. Trimming removed 1 base from V and 1 base from J, with 5 bases in between. Germline V gene sequence: CDR1 MNHEY, CDR2 SVGEGT. The chain's CDR3 is CASSYLGSYEQYF. The CDR3, as DNA: TGTGCCAGCAGTTACTTGGGGTCCTACGAGCAGTACTTC.

This clonotype was recorded many times. The V call is TRBV5-4, the J call TRBJ2-2; 9 bases map to TRBD1. The germline gives CDR1 SGHNT, CDR2 YYREEE (reference sequence). The CDR3 spans 16 residues. After removal of 7 bases from V and 1 base from J, the junction contained 8 bases not matched to a gene. CDR3 loop: CASGVRTGVNTGELFF. CDR3 coding DNA: TGTGCCAGCGGTGTTCGGACAGGGGTGAACACCGGGGAGCTGTTTTTT.

This sequence joins TRBV12-2 and TRBJ1-1; TRBD1, the table's D call, lacks a check against the DNA. TRBV12-2 is an annotated pseudogene. The CDR3 runs 17 residues. The CDR3 protein is CASRLTVTGPMNTEAFF. The DNA for the CDR3 is TGTGCAAGTCGCTTAACCGTCACAGGGCCCATGAACACTGAAGCTTTCTTT.

This clonotype appeared a few times. The chain recombines TRBV20-1 with TRBJ1-6; a weak D match, TRBD1 (5 bases). Germline loops: CDR1 DFQATT, CDR2 SNEGSKA (reference sequence). The CDR3 consists of 17 residues. V lost 3 bases and J lost 0, with 15 bases in between. The DNA for the CDR3 is TGCAGTGCTAGTGCGCAGGGCCTTAACTCCTATAATTCACCCCTCCACTTT. Residues: CSASAQGLNSYNSPLHF.

This clonotype was found a few times. The CDR3 region has the DNA TGTGCCAGCAGTTTAATAAGCCCGCCCTACGAGCAGTACTTC. Protein: CASSLISPPYEQYF. V is TRBV28 and J is TRBJ2-7; D uncertain. The germline V and J ends were trimmed by 2 bases and 2 bases, with 10 bases remaining between them. Germline V gene sequence: CDR1 MDHEN, CDR2 SYDVKM. The CDR3 extends over 14 amino acids.

This clonotype was detected ten times or more. The chain employs TRBV6-5 and TRBJ2-1, with TRBD1 matching over 8 bases. Trimming removed 0 bases from V and 0 bases from J; junction bases left unmatched: 4. CDR1 and CDR2 from the germline V gene are MNHEY and SVGAGI. CDR3 length equals 17 residues. CDR3 DNA sequence: TGTGCCAGCAGTTACTCCAGGACAGGGAGCTCCTACAATGAGCAGTTCTTC. It yields the protein CASSYSRTGSSYNEQFF.

The table lists this clonotype with a few counts. The chain has TRBV4-1 and TRBJ2-5; D gene ambiguous. V lost 4 bases, J lost 5 bases, and 11 bases lay in between. From germline, CDR1 is MGHRA and CDR2 YSYEKL. The CDR3 loop spans 13 amino acids. The CDR3 nucleotides are TGCGCCAGCAGCCTCATCATGGGGGAGACCCAGTACTTC. This gives the protein CASSLIMGETQYF.

The chain combines TRBV6-1 with TRBJ1-1; D gene unclear. Trimming stripped 7 bases from V and 2 bases from J, with 5 bases between. Per the germline V gene, CDR1 is MNHNS and CDR2 is SASEGT. This CDR3 comprises 11 residues. CDR3 nucleotide sequence: TGTGCCAGCACGGCAAACACTGAAGCTTTCTTT. It yields the protein CASTANTEAFF.

This clonotype was observed a few times. The chain carries TRBV5-1 and TRBJ2-5; 11 bases map to TRBD2. Trimming at V came to 4 bases and at J to 2 bases, leaving 4 bases not matched to a gene. The CDR3 extends over 15 amino acids. CDR1 and CDR2 from the germline V gene are SGHRS and YFSETQ. CDR3 sequence (DNA): TGCGCCAGCAGCAGGGGGACTAGCGGACAAGAGACCCAGTACTTC. Translation gives CASSRGTSGQETQYF.

In its sample, this clonotype was seen many times. The chain's CDR3 is CASSRSVAGMNTGELFF. For the CDR3, the DNA is TGTGCCAGCAGCCGGTCGGTAGCGGGAATGAACACCGGGGAGCTGTTTTTT. The gene calls are TRBV5-5 and TRBJ2-2; TRBD2 matches 8 bases. Germline CDR1 reads SGHKS; CDR2 reads YYEKEE (reference sequence). There are 17 residues in the CDR3. Trimming cost V 4 bases and J 1 base; bases outside gene matches: 9.

This clonotype was counted at least ten times. The chain carries TRBV20-1 and TRBJ2-7; 8 positions agree with TRBD1. With V trimmed by 6 bases and J by 2 bases, 9 bases remained unmatched. CDR1 DFQATT and CDR2 SNEGSKA come from the germline V gene (reference sequence). CDR3 length equals 14 residues. Written as DNA, the CDR3 is TGCAGTGCCGCCCGGACAGGGCGGACCTACGAGCAGTACTTC. It encodes CSAARTGRTYEQYF.

This clonotype was found a few times. The CDR3 bases are TGTGCCACCTGGGACGTGAACACTGAAGCTTTCTTT. Translation: CATWDVNTEAFF. The J gene is TRBJ1-1, the V gene TRBV28, with D possibly being TRBD1 (5 bases). V lost 10 bases and J lost 0, with 9 bases in between. Germline V CDR1 and CDR2: MDHEN, SYDVKM. CDR3 length: 12 amino acids.

This chain connects TRBV5-6 to TRBJ1-2; possibly TRBD1 for D (6 bases). CDR1 and CDR2 from the germline V gene are SGHDT and YYEEEE. Trimming removed 4 bases from V and 8 bases from J, with 18 bases in between. The CDR3 extends over 14 amino acids. CDR3 loop: CASSLWQGRGGYTF. CDR3 coding DNA: TGTGCCAGCAGCCTCTGGCAGGGGCGAGGAGGCTACACCTTC.

This clonotype was detected a few times. The chain combines TRBV20-1 with TRBJ2-1; 13 positions agree with TRBD2. V shed 5 bases, J shed 4 bases, and the junction held 11 bases outside the gene matches. Germline loops: CDR1 DFQATT, CDR2 SNEGSKA (reference sequence). The CDR3 loop spans 17 amino acids. The chain's CDR3 is CSARTSGRVGGYNEQFF. DNA of the CDR3: TGCAGTGCTCGTACTAGCGGGAGGGTCGGGGGGTACAATGAGCAGTTCTTC.

This clonotype has ten or more counts. The gene calls are TRBV18 and TRBJ1-5; D possibly corresponds to TRBD1 (5 bases). The CDR3 length is 15 residues. Germline CDR1 and CDR2: KGHSH and LQKENI. V was pared by 2 bases and J by 1 base, with 9 bases between. Written as DNA, the CDR3 is TGTGCCAGCTCACCAGAGGGGATGAGCAATCAGCCCCAGCATTTT. Translated, it gives CASSPEGMSNQPQHF. The full variable domain, rest sourced from reference TRBV18 and TRBJ1-5, is NAGVMQNPRHLVRRRGQEARLRCSPMKGHSHVYWYRQLPEEGLKFMVYLQKENIIDESGMPKERFSAEFPKEGPSILRIQQVVRGDSAAYFCASSPEGMSNQPQHFGDGTRLSIL.

By share of the sample, this clonotype is medium-sized. The J gene is TRBJ2-1, the V gene TRBV12-3 or TRBV12-4; D uncertain. V dropped 1 base and J dropped 15 bases, with 16 bases sitting between them. This CDR3 spans 13 amino acids. The CDR3, as DNA: TGTGCCAGCAGTTTAGTAGAGAACCCCCGGCTGTTCTTC. This encodes CASSLVENPRLFF.

This clonotype was seen repeatedly, ten times or more. The chain is built from TRBV6-2 or TRBV6-3 and TRBJ2-7, with no clear D. V lost 2 bases to trimming and J lost 2 bases, with 4 bases between them. This CDR3 region has 12 residues. Germline V CDR1 and CDR2: MNHEY, SVGEGT. CDR3 residues: CASSYLAYEQYF. For the CDR3, the DNA is TGTGCCAGCAGTTACCTGGCCTACGAGCAGTACTTC.

The V call is TRBV5-1, the J call TRBJ2-2, with unresolved D. The length of the CDR3 is 15 residues. V was trimmed by 4 bases and J by 7 bases, leaving 17 bases between them. The germline CDR1 and CDR2 sequences are SGHRS and YFSETQ. This chain's CDR3 is CASSPNPGSNGELFF. CDR3 nucleotide sequence: TGCGCCAGCAGCCCTAATCCGGGCAGCAACGGGGAGCTGTTTTTT.

Ten or more counts support this clonotype. The J gene is TRBJ1-2, the V gene TRBV9; 7 positions agree with TRBD1. Per germline, CDR1 SGDLS and CDR2 YYNGEE. The CDR3 loop spans 14 amino acids. Trimming cost V 4 bases and J 4 bases; bases outside gene matches: 7. CDR3 protein: CASSFGQDSYGYTF. DNA for the CDR3: TGTGCCAGCAGCTTCGGACAGGATAGCTATGGCTACACCTTC.

V and J are TRBV2 and TRBJ2-7, with D tentatively TRBD1 or TRBD2 (5 bases each). Between the trimmed V and J ends, which lost 10 bases and 5 bases, there was a span of 15 bases. The germline CDR1 and CDR2 sequences are SNHLY and FYNNEI. The CDR3 extends over 12 amino acids. In DNA, the CDR3 is TGTGCCACCTCCCGGGACCTTGACGAGCAGTACTTC. Its protein is CATSRDLDEQYF.

This clonotype was seen ten or more times. The chain joins TRBV20-1 to TRBJ2-1; TRBD2 aligns across 10 bases. Germline V CDR1 and CDR2: DFQATT, SNEGSKA (reference sequence). The V gene end was trimmed by 5 bases and the J gene end by 8 bases; junction bases not matched to a gene: 6. The CDR3 covers 13 residues. In nucleotides, the CDR3 is TGCAGTGCTTCCGGGACTAGCGACGATGAGCAGTTCTTC. Amino acids: CSASGTSDDEQFF.